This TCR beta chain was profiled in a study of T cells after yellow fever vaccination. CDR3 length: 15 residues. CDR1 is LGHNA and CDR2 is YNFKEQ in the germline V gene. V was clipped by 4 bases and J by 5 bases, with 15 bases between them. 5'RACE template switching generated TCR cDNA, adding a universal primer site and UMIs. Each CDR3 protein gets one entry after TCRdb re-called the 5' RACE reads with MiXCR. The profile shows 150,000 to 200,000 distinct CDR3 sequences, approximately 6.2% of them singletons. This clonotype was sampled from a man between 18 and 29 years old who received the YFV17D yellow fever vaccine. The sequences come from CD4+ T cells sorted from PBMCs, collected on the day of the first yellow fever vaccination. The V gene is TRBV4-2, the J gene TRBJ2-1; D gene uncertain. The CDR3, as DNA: TGTGCCAGCAGCCTACGGGCCCAACTAAACAATGAGCAGTTCTTC. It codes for CASSLRAQLNNEQFF.